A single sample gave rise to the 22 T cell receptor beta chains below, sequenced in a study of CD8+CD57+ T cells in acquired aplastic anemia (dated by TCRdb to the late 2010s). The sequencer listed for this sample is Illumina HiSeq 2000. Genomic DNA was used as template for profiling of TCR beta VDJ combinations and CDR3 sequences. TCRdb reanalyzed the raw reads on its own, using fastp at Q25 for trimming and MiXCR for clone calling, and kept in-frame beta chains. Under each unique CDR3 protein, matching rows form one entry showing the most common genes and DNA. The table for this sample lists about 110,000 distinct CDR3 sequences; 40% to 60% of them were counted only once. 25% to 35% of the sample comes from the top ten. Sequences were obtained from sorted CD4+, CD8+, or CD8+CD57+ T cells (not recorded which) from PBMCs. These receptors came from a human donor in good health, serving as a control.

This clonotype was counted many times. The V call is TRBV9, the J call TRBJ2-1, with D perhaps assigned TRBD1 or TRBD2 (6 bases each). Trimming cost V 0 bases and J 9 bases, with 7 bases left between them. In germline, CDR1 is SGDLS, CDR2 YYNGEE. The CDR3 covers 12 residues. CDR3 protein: CASSVEGGEQFF. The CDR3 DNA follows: TGTGCCAGCAGCGTAGAGGGGGGTGAGCAGTTCTTC.

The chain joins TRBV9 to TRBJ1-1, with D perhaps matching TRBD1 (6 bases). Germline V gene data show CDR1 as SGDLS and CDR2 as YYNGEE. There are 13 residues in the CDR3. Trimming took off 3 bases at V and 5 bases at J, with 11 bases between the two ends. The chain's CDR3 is CASSARDKTEAFF. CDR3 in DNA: TGTGCCAGCAGCGCCAGGGACAAGACTGAAGCTTTCTTT. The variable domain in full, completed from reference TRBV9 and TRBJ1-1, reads DSGVTQTPKHLITATGQRVTLRCSPRSGDLSVYWYQQSLDQGLQFLIQYYNGEERAKGNILERFSAQQFPDLHSELNLSSLELGDSALYFCASSARDKTEAFFGQGTRLTVV.

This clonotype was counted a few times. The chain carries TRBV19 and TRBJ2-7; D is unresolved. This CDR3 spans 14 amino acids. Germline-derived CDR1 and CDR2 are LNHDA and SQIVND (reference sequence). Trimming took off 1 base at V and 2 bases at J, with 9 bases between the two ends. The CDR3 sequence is CASSIVMGPYEQYF. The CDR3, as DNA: TGTGCCAGTAGTATAGTGATGGGTCCCTACGAGCAGTACTTC.

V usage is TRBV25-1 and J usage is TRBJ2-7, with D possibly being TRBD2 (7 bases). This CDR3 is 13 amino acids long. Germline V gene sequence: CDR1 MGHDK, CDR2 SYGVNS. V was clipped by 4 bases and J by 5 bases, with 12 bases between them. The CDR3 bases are TGTGCCAGCAGTGGGGGGGGGCCGGACGAGCAGTACTTC. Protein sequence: CASSGGGPDEQYF.

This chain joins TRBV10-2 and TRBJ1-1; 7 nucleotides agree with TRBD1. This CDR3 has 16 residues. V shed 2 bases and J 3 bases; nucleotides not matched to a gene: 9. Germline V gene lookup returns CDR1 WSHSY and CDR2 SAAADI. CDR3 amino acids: CASSEPTGDRHTEAFF. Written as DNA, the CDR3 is TGCGCCAGCAGTGAGCCCACAGGGGATAGGCACACTGAAGCTTTCTTT.

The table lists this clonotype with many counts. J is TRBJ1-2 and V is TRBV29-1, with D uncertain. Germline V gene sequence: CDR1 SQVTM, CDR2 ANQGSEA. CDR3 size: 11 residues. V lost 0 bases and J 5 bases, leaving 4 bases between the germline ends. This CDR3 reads CSVEDQYGYTF. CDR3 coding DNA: TGCAGCGTTGAAGATCAATATGGCTACACCTTC.

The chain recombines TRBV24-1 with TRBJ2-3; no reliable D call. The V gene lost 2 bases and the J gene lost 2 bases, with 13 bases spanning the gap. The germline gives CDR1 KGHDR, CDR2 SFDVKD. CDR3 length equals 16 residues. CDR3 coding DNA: TGTGCCACCAGTGATTCGATTCGAGTATCCACAGATACGCAGTATTTT. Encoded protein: CATSDSIRVSTDTQYF.

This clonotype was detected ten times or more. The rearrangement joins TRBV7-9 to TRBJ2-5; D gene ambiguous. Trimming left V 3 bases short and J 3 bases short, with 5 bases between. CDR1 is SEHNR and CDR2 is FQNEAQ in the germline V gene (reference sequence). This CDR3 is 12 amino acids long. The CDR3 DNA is TGTGCCAGCAGCTTCTGGGAAGAGACCCAGTACTTC. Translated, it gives CASSFWEETQYF. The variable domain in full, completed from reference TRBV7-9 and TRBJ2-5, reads DTGVSQNPRHKITKRGQNVTFRCDPISEHNRLYWYRQTLGQGPEFLTYFQNEAQLEKSRLLSDRFSAERPKGSFSTLEIQRTEQGDSAMYLCASSFWEETQYFGPGTRLLVL.

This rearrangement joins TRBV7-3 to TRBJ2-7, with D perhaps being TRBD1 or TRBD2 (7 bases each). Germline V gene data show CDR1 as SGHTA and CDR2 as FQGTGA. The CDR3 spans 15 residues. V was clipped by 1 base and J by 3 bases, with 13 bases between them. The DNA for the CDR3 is TGTGCCAGCAGCTTAAGTCAGGGGGGGATCTACGAGCAGTACTTC. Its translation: CASSLSQGGIYEQYF.

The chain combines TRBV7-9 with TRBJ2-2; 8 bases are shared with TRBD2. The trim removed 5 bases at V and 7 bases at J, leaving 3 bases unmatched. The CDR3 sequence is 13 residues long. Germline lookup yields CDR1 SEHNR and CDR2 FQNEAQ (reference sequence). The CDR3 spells CASSPGTSGELFF. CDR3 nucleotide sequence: TGTGCCAGCAGCCCAGGGACTAGCGGGGAGCTGTTTTTT.

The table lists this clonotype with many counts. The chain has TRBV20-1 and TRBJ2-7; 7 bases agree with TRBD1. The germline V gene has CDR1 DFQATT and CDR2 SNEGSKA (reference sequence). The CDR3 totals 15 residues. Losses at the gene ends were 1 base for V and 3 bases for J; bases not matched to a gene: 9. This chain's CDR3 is CSARGAWDSDYEQYF. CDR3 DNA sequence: TGCAGTGCTAGAGGAGCCTGGGACAGCGACTACGAGCAGTACTTC.

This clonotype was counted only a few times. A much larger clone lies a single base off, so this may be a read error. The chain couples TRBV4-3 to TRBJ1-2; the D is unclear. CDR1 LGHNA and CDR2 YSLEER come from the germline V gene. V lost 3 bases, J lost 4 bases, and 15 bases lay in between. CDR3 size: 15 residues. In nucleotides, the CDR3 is TGCGCCAGCAGCCACGAGAGAGAAGACTCCTATGGCTACACCTTC. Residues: CASSHEREDSYGYTF.

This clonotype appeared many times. CDR3 region: CASSPPTSGGDTDTQYF. Here the CDR3 DNA reads TGTGCCAGCAGCCCCCCCACTAGCGGGGGCGACACAGATACGCAGTATTTT. The chain has TRBV3-1 and TRBJ2-3; 11 bases fit TRBD2. The CDR3 length is 17 residues. Germline V gene lookup returns CDR1 LGHDT and CDR2 YNNKEL (reference sequence). Losses at the gene ends were 4 bases for V and 2 bases for J; bases not matched to a gene: 8.

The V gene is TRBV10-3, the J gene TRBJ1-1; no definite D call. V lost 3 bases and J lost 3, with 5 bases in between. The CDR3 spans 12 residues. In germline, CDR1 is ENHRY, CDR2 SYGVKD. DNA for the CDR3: TGTGCCATCAGTGACGGGTACACTGAAGCTTTCTTT. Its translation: CAISDGYTEAFF.

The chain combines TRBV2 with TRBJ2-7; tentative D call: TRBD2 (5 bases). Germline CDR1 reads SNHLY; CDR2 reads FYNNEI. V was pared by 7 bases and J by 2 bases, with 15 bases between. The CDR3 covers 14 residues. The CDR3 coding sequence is TGTGCCAGCACCGCTGGGGTCGGGGCCTACGAGCAGTACTTC. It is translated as CASTAGVGAYEQYF.

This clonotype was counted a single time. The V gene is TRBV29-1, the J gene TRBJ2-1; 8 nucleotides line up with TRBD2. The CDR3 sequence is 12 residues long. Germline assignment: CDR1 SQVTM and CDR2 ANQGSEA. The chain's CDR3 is CTASGGRDEQFF. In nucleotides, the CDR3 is TGCACCGCGTCGGGGGGGCGGGATGAGCAGTTCTTC.

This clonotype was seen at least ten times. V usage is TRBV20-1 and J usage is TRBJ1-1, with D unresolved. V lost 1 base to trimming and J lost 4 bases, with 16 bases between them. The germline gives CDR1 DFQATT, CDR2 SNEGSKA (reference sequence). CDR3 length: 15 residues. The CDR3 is CSARGLEGLATEAFF. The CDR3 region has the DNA TGCAGTGCTAGAGGATTGGAAGGGCTGGCCACTGAAGCTTTCTTT.

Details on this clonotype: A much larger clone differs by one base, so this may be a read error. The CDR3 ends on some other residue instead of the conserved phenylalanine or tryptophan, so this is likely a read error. The CDR3 reads CASSQRGVMNTEAFL. Written as DNA, the CDR3 is TGCGCCAGCAGCCAAAGGGGAGTCATGAACACTGAAGCTTTCCTT. The chain uses TRBV4-1 and TRBJ1-1; possibly TRBD1 for D (5 bases). In germline, CDR1 is MGHRA, CDR2 YSYEKL. This CDR3 contains 15 residues. The V gene lost 2 bases and the J gene lost 0 bases, with 10 bases spanning the gap.

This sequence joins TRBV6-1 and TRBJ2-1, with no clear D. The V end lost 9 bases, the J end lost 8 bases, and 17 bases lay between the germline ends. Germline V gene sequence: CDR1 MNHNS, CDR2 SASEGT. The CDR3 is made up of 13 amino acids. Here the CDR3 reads CASDMDGGDEQFF. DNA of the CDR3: TGTGCCAGTGATATGGACGGTGGTGATGAGCAGTTCTTC.

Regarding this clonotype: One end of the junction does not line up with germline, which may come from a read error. CDR3 DNA sequence: TGTGCCAGCAGTGAATTCGGGACTGCGAACACTGAAGCTTCCTTT. The encoded protein is CASSEFGTANTEASF. The J gene is TRBJ1-1, the V gene TRBV2, with TRBD1 as a possible D gene (5 bases). In germline, CDR1 is SNHLY, CDR2 FYNNEI. The CDR3 is 15 amino acids.

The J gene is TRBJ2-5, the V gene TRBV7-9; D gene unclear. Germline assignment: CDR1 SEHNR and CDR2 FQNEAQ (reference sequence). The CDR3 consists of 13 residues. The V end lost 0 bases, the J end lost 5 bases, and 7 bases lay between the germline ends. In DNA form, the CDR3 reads TGTGCCAGCAGCTTAGCCCCCACGGAGACCCAGTACTTC. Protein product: CASSLAPTETQYF.

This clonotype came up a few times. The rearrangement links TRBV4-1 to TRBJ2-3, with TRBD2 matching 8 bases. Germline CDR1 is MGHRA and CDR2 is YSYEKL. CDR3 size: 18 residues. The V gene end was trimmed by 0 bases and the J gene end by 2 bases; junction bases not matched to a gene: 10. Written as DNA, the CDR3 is TGCGCCAGCAGCCAAGATGCGGAAGCGGGGGCTCACACAGATACGCAGTATTTT. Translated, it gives CASSQDAEAGAHTDTQYF.